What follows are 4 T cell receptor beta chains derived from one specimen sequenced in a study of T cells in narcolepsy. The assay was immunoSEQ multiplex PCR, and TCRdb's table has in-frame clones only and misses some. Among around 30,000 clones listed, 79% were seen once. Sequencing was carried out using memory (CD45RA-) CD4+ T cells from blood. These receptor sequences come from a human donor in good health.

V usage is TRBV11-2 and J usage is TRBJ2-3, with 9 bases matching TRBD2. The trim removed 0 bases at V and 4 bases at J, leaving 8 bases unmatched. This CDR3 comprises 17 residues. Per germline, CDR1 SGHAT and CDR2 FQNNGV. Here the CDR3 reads CASSLEGRGGRPDTQYF. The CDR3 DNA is TGTGCCAGCAGCTTAGAGGGGCGGGGGGGCCGACCAGATACGCAGTATTTT.

The CDR3 nucleotides read TGTGCCAGCTCACCCTCAGGGGGATACGAGCAGTACTTC. Translated: CASSPSGGYEQYF. V is TRBV18 and J is TRBJ2-7, with 7 bases aligning to TRBD1. This CDR3 comprises 13 residues. CDR1 and CDR2 from the germline V gene are KGHSH and LQKENI. V shed 3 bases, J shed 4 bases, and the junction held 3 bases outside the gene matches. Full variable domain (missing parts from reference TRBV18 and TRBJ2-7): NAGVMQNPRHLVRRRGQEARLRCSPMKGHSHVYWYRQLPEEGLKFMVYLQKENIIDESGMPKERFSAEFPKEGPSILRIQQVVRGDSAAYFCASSPSGGYEQYFGPGTRLTVT.

CDR3 nucleotides: TGTGCCAGCAGGACCCCGGAAGGGGGGGCCAACTATGGCTACACCTTC. This sequence encodes CASRTPEGGANYGYTF. The chain carries TRBV28 and TRBJ1-2, with D perhaps matching TRBD1 (6 bases). V was cut by 6 bases and J by 2 bases, with 19 bases left in between. The CDR3 totals 16 residues. The germline V gene has CDR1 MDHEN and CDR2 SYDVKM.

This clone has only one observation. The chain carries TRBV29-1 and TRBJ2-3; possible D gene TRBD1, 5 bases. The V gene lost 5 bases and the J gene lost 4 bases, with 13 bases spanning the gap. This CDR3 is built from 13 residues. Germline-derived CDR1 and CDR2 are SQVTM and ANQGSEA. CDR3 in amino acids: CSVTPSGSDTQYF. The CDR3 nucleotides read TGCAGCGTTACCCCTTCAGGGTCAGATACGCAGTATTTT.